The rows below give T cell receptor beta chains drawn from one sample of a study of circulating and synovial CD4+ cells in juvenile arthritis. The data were produced by immunoSEQ multiplex PCR, yet TCRdb's version contains in-frame clones alone and is incomplete. The sample lists under 40,000 clones; around 95% were seen once. Sequences were obtained from CD4+ T cells from blood. These receptors originate from a human donor with juvenile idiopathic arthritis. CDR3s include the opening cysteine and the closing phenylalanine or tryptophan. A D gene is named only where the DNA matches it firmly. Where a row states a size, it is once, few, many or the class of an expanded clone; other rows omit it.

TGTGCCAGCACCTCCTTTAAACAGGGCTTTAATCAGCCCCAGCATTTT	CASTSFKQGFNQPQHF	TRBV28	TRBJ1-5	NA	NA	16
TGTGCCAGCAGCTTAGAGGGGGGGTACACTGAAGCTTTCTTT	CASSLEGGYTEAFF	TRBV7-9	TRBJ1-1	NA	NA	14
TGTGCCAGCAGTTTACAGGGTTCCCCCACAGATACGCAGTATTTT	CASSLQGSPTDTQYF	TRBV28	TRBJ2-3	NA	NA	15
TGTGCCAGCAGCGTCAGACAGGTTAGCTCCTACGAGCAGTACTTC	CASSVRQVSSYEQYF	TRBV7-2	TRBJ2-7	NA	NA	15
TGTGCCAGCAGTCTTAGCGGGCCCTCCTACAATGAGCAGTTCTTC	CASSLSGPSYNEQFF	TRBV6-5	TRBJ2-1	TRBD2	NA	15
TGTGCCAGCCAATCAGGGAGGTGGCAGCCCCAGCATTTT	CASQSGRWQPQHF	TRBV28	TRBJ1-5	NA	NA	13
TGTGCCAGCAGTGCACAACAGCAGGAACTGTTTTTT	CASSAQQQELFF	TRBV25-1	TRBJ1-4	NA	once	12
TGTGCCAGCAGTTTAGGCCTAGCGGGAGACTACGAGCAGTACTTC	CASSLGLAGDYEQYF	TRBV28	TRBJ2-7	TRBD2	NA	15
TGTGCCAGCAGCTTAAACTTCCCCTTGGGGAGGGGGTATACCGGGGAGCTGTTTTTT	CASSLNFPLGRGYTGELFF	TRBV11-3	TRBJ2-2	NA	once	19
TGTGCCAGCAGTCCGGGACACCTTCGCGAGCAGTACTTC	CASSPGHLREQYF	TRBV27	TRBJ2-7	NA	NA	13
TGCGCCAGCAGCCAAGGATCTGCCAGGCACACCGGGGAGCTGTTTTTT	CASSQGSARHTGELFF	TRBV4-1	TRBJ2-2	NA	NA	16
TGTGCCTGGAGTCGACGGGAGAACACCGGGGAGCTGTTTTTT	CAWSRRENTGELFF	TRBV30	TRBJ2-2	NA	NA	14
TGTGCCTGGCTACAGGGGGACGGCTACACCTTC	CAWLQGDGYTF	TRBV30	TRBJ1-2	TRBD1	NA	11
TGTGCCAGCAGTGAGTTACAGGGGGGAACCGGGGAGCTGTTTTTT	CASSELQGGTGELFF	TRBV6-1	TRBJ2-2	TRBD1	once	15
TGTGCCAGTAGTATTTGGAGTTCCTCGGTAGAGACCCAGTACTTC	CASSIWSSSVETQYF	TRBV19	TRBJ2-5	NA	NA	15
TGCGCCAGCAGCTGGCGGCGGGCTAGCACAGATACGCAGTATTTT	CASSWRRASTDTQYF	TRBV5-1	TRBJ2-3	NA	NA	15